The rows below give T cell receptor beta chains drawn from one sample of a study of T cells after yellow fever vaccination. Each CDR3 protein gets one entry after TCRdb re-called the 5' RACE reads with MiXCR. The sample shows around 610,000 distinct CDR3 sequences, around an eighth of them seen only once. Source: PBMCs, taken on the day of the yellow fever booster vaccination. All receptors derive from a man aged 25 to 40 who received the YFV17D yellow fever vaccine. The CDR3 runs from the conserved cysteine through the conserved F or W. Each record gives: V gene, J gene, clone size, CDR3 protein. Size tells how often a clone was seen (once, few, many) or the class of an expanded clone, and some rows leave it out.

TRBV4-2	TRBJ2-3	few	CASSHGTSGYSTDTQYF
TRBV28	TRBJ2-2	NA	CASSSHIPGLTEGELFF
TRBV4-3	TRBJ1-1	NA	CASSQEGTGYTEAFF
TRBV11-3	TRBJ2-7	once	CASCLFGGENYEQYF
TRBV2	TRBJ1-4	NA	CASRAGTGSMDEKLFF
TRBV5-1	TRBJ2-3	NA	CASSLAWASGRREGADTQYF
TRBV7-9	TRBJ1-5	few	CASSLYAGRSNQPQHF
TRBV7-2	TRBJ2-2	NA	CASSLQAGVPTGELFF
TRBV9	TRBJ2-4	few	CASSARGGQGALDKNIQYF
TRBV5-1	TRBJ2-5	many	CASSLGSGGFQETQYF
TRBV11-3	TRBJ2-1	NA	CASSLTSDPSYNEQFF
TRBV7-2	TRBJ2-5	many	CASSLNRNQETQYF
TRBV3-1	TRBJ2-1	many	CASSPSGNEQFF
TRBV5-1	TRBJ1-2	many	CASSPVAGPLNYGYTF
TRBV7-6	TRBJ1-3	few	CASSLGGIYAGNTIYF
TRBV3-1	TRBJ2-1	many	CASSLLRDHNEQFF
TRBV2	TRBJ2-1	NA	CVNAAGGGHNEQFF
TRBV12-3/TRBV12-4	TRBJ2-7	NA	CASRSPSSYEQYF
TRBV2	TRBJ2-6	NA	CASTIPQYRAGANVLTF
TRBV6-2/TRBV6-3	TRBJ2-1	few	CASSEPRDHSYNEQFF
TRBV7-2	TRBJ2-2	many	CASSPRGAGETGELFF
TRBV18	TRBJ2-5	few	CASSPNHGETQYF
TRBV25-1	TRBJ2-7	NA	CASSESAGGPIRNF
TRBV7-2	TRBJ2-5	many	CASSLLAGGQETQYF
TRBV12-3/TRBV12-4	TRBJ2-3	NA	CASSYLAGIPDTQYF
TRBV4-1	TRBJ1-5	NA	CASSQEPPTAYNQPQHF
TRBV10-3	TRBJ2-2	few	CAIQGLGTGELFF
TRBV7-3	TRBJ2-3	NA	CASSLTQGLTDTQYF
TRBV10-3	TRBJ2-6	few	CAISEDGTGGSGANVLTF
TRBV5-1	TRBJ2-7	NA	CASSRPEGQGRYEQYF
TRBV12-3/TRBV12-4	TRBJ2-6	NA	CASKEEGDPSGANVLTF
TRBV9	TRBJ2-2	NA	CASSAAGDPNTGELFF
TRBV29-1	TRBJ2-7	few	CSVEAGTSGNKYF
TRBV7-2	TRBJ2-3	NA	CASSLVMGAGDTQYF
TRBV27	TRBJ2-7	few	CASSSGLAGVEQYF
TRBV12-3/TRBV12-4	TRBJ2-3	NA	CASRASGANTQYF
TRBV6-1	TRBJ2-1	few	CASNPDRWLAGGRRNEQFF
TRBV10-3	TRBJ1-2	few	CAIRGRGVDGYTF
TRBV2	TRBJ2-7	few	CASSEVPNEQYF
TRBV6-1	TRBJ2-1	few	CASSEGLPGGNEQFF
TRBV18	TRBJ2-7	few	CASSQGTVYEQYF
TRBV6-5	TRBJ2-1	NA	CASSSLFPFNEQFF
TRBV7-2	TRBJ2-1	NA	CASRRRGETSYNEQFF
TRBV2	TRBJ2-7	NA	CASRGQGSSYEQYF
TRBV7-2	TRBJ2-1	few	CASSVAGGPNNEQFF
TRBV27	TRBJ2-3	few	CASRPAGGPPDTQYF
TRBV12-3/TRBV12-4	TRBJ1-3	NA	CASSFVYRQGGNTIYF
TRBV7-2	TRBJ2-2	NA	CASSSTSGRTGELFF
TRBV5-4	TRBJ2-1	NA	CASSLGTSGALTWGEEQFF
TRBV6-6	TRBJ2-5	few	CASSWARQETQYF
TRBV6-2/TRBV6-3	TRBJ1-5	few	CASSLYMQPQHF
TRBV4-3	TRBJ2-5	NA	CASSQELAEETQYF
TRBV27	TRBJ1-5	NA	CASSLTGRNQPQHF
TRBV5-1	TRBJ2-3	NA	CASSLRETLAVLDTQYF
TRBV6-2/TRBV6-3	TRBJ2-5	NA	CASSYNLETQYF
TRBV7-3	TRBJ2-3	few	CASRPGLTTDTQYF